The rows below give T cell receptor beta chains drawn from one sample of a study of CD8 T cells in ankylosing spondylitis. TCRdb re-derived calls from the 5' RACE reads in MiXCR, one entry per CDR3 protein. The data contain 250,000 to 400,000 distinct CDR3 sequences, about 9.9% of them seen just once; the ten biggest clones take up about a tenth. Specimen: blood, either unsorted or a sorted T cell fraction (not recorded which). These receptors were collected from a female donor with ankylosing spondylitis or in good health (not recorded which). Each CDR3 is given with its conserved first and last residue. D genes are given only for firm matches. Clone size is given for some rows only: seen once, a few or many times, or a class if the clone is expanded.

V,size,J,D,CDR3,DNA
TRBV5-1,many,TRBJ2-3,NA,CASSLVGRGADTQYF,TGCGCCAGCAGCTTGGTAGGCAGAGGAGCAGATACGCAGTATTTT
TRBV7-2,many,TRBJ2-7,NA,CASSLAGTTYEQYF,TGTGCCAGCAGCTTAGCGGGAACAACCTACGAGCAGTACTTC
TRBV20-1,few,TRBJ2-5,TRBD2,CSATTSGGAQETQYF,TGCAGTGCTACGACTAGCGGGGGCGCACAAGAGACCCAGTACTTC
TRBV24-1,many,TRBJ1-3,NA,CATSDPPGNTIYF,TGTGCCACCAGTGACCCGCCAGGAAACACCATATATTTT
TRBV12-3/TRBV12-4,many,TRBJ1-5,NA,CASSPAGNPNQPQHF,TGTGCCAGCAGCCCGGCCGGGAACCCCAATCAGCCCCAGCATTTT
TRBV27,NA,TRBJ2-4,NA,CASSLGNRVAKNIQYF,TGTGCCAGCAGTTTGGGAAACAGGGTAGCCAAAAACATTCAGTACTTC
TRBV12-3/TRBV12-4,few,TRBJ1-5,NA,CASSLKRITSFDQPQHF,TGTGCCAGCAGCCTCAAACGGATTACAAGCTTCGATCAGCCCCAGCATTTT
TRBV29-1,many,TRBJ1-4,TRBD1,CSANRGRGVLFF,TGCAGCGCAAACAGGGGGCGCGGGGTACTGTTTTTT
TRBV12-3/TRBV12-4,many,TRBJ2-3,NA,CASSLDGVADTQYF,TGTGCCAGCAGTTTAGATGGGGTCGCAGATACGCAGTATTTT
TRBV20-1,once,TRBJ1-4,TRBD1,CSANPGQQGEKLFF,TGCAGTGCTAATCCGGGACAGCAAGGTGAAAAACTGTTTTTT
TRBV27,few,TRBJ1-5,TRBD1,CASSADRGDQPQHF,TGTGCCAGCAGTGCGGACAGGGGAGATCAGCCCCAGCATTTT